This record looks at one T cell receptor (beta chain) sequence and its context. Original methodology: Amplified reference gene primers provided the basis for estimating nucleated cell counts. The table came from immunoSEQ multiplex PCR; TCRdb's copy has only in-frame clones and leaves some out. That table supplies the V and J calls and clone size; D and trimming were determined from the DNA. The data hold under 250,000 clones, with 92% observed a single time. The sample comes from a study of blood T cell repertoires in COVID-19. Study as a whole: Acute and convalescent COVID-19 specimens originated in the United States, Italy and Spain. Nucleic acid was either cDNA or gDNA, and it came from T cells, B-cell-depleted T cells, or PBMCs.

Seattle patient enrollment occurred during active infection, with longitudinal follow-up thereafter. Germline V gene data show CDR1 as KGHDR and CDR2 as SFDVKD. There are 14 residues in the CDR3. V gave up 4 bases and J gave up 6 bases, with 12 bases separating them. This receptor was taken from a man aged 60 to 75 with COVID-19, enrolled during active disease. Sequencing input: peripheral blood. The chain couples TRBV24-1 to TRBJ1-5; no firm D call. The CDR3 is CATSDRRPGQPQHF. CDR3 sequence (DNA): TGTGCCACCAGTGACCGACGGCCGGGTCAGCCCCAGCATTTT.